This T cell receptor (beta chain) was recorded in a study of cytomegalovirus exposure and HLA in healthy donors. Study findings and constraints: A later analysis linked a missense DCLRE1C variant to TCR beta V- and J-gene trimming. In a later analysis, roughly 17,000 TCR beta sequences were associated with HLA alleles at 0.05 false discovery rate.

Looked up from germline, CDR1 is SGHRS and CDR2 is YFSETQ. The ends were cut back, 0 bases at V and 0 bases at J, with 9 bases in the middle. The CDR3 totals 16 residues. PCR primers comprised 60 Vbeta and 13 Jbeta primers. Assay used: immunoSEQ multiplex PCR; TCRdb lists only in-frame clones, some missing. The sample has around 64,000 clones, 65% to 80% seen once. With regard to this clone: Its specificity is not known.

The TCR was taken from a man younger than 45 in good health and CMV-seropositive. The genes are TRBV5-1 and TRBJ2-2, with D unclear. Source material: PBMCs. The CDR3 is CASSLEGVANTGELFF. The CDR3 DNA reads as TGCGCCAGCAGCTTGGAAGGAGTTGCGAACACCGGGGAGCTGTTTTTT. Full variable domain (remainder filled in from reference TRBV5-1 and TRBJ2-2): KAGVTQTPRYLIKTRGQQVTLSCSPISGHRSVSWYQQTPGQGLQFLFEYFSETQRNKGNFPGRFSGRQFSNSRSEMNVSTLELGDSALYLCASSLEGVANTGELFFGEGSRLTVL.